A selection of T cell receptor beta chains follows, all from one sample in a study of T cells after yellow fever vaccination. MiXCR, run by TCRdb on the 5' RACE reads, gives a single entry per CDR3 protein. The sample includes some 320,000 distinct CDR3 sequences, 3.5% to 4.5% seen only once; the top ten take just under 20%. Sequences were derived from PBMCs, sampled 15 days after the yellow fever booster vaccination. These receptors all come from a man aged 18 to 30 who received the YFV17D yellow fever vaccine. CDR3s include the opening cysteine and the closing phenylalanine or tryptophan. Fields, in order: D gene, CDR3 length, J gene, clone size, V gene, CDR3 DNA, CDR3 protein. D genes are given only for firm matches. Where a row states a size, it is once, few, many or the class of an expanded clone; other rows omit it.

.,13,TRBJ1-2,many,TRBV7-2,TGTGCCAGCAGCGATGACATGTCCTATGGCTACACCTTC,CASSDDMSYGYTF
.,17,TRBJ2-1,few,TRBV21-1,TGTGCCAGCAGCAAAGTCCGGGGACAGGGGGCCAACAATGAGCAGTTCTTC,CASSKVRGQGANNEQFF
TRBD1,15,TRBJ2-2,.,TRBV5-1,TGCGCCAGCAGCTATGGACAGGGGGTCGCCGGGGAGCTGTTTTTT,CASSYGQGVAGELFF
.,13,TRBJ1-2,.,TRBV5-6,TGTGCCAGCAGCTTGTACAACAACTATGGCTACACCTTC,CASSLYNNYGYTF
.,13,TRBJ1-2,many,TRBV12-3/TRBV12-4,TGTGCCAGCAGTTTTCTGGGGGATGCTGGCTACACCTTC,CASSFLGDAGYTF
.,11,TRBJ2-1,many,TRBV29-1,TGCAGCGTAGAAAGGACGGTGGAGCAGTTCTTC,CSVERTVEQFF
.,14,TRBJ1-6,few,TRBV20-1,TGCAGTGCCCGGCAGCAGGGGTCTCTTTCACCCCTCCACTTT,CSARQQGSLSPLHF
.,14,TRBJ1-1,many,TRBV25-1,TGTGCCAGCAGTGAATCGCGGGGAGGGCTTGAAGCTTTCTTT,CASSESRGGLEAFF
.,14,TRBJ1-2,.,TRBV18,TGTGCCAGCTCACCAGAACGGCCAGCCTATGGCTACACCTTC,CASSPERPAYGYTF
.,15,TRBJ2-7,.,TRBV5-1,TGCGCCAGCAGCGGGGGACCAGGAGGGCCCCCCGAGCAGTACTTC,CASSGGPGGPPEQYF
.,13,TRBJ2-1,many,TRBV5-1,TGCGCCAGCAGCTCACAGGGTACCGATGAGCAGTTCTTC,CASSSQGTDEQFF
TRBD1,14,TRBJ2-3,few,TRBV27,TGTGCCAGCAGCCCGGGACAGCCCACAGATACGCAGTATTTT,CASSPGQPTDTQYF
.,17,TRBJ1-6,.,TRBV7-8,TGTGCCAGCAGCTTAGTTGCTTTAGGCCCCAACCCTTCACCCCTCCACTTT,CASSLVALGPNPSPLHF
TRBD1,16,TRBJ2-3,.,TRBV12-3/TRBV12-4,TGTGCCAGCAGTTTAAGGCAGGGGGTCCCCACAGATACGCAGTATTTT,CASSLRQGVPTDTQYF